This note documents a single TCR beta chain sequence. This CDR3 spans 13 amino acids. The V gene's germline CDR1 is MNHEY and CDR2 SVGAGI. The ends were cut back, 6 bases at V and 5 bases at J, with 13 bases in the middle. These data are taken from a study of blood T cell repertoires in COVID-19. TCRdb's table, derived via immunoSEQ multiplex PCR, lists solely in-frame clones and lacks some. The data show about 220,000 clones, more than 75% seen once. The chain uses TRBV6-5 and TRBJ1-1; the D gene is possibly TRBD1 (5 bases). This TCR came from a human donor in a cohort sampled during active COVID-19. The sample was peripheral blood. The CDR3 DNA reads as TGTGCCAGCAGCGTACAGGCAGGGACTGAAGCTTTCTTT. Translating gives CASSVQAGTEAFF.